The next 24 T cell receptor beta chains were all read from a single sample in a study of PD-L1 blockade in urothelial cancer (dated by TCRdb to about 2017). The method behind the library was the immunoSEQ multiplex PCR assay. Entries here come from immuneACCESS through TCRdb and include only in-frame sequences with V and J called. Some clones fail to appear in such tables; in the studies checked, an unresolved V gene covers under half of the shortfall, and the cause of the remainder is unknown. This sample lists about 95,000 clones; around 87% were detected once. Jointly, the top ten make up 1.5% to 2% of the sample. According to the study, the label for this sample's time point signals: pretreatment peripheral blood. The specimen comprised PBMCs, sampled around atezolizumab (anti-PD-L1) treatment. These receptors were taken from a man aged 60-69 years with urothelial cancer.

The rearrangement links TRBV2 to TRBJ2-2; the D gene is possibly TRBD1 (5 bases). The germline CDR1 and CDR2 sequences are SNHLY and FYNNEI. The V end lost 10 bases, the J end lost 4 bases, and 13 bases lay between the germline ends. The CDR3 totals 13 residues. The CDR3 loop is CATKGQGTGELFF. The CDR3 DNA reads TGTGCCACCAAGGGCCAGGGCACCGGGGAGCTGTTTTTT.

The chain recombines TRBV6-6 with TRBJ2-1; TRBD1 is a possible D gene (7 bases). The V gene lost 2 bases and the J gene lost 4 bases, with 15 bases spanning the gap. Germline-derived CDR1 and CDR2 are MNHNY and SVGAGI (reference sequence). The CDR3 covers 16 residues. CDR3 nucleotide sequence: TGTGCCAGCAGTTACACTGCAGGGGGGAAATACAATGAGCAGTTCTTC. Translation gives CASSYTAGGKYNEQFF.

The chain recombines TRBV7-2 with TRBJ1-2, with D uncertain. CDR1 and CDR2 (germline): SGHTA, FQGNSA. V lost 2 bases and J 3 bases, leaving 7 bases between the germline ends. The CDR3 is made up of 13 amino acids. CDR3 in DNA: TGTGCCAGCAGCTTACCCCTATACTATGGCTACACCTTC. Amino acids: CASSLPLYYGYTF. The full variable domain, completed using reference TRBV7-2 and TRBJ1-2, is GAGVSQSPSNKVTEKGKDVELRCDPISGHTALYWYRQSLGQGLEFLIYFQGNSAPDKSGLPSDRFSAERTGGSVSTLTIQRTQQEDSAVYLCASSLPLYYGYTFGSGTRLTVV.

The chain links TRBV5-1 to TRBJ2-3, with 12 bases aligning to TRBD2. CDR3 length: 17 amino acids. Unmatched junction bases numbered 9, after V lost 6 bases and J lost 1 base. The V gene's germline CDR1 is SGHRS and CDR2 YFSETQ. The CDR3 sequence is CASNRLAGVGGTDTQYF. CDR3 bases: TGCGCCAGCAACCGACTAGCGGGGGTAGGAGGCACAGATACGCAGTATTTT.

This chain connects TRBV5-4 to TRBJ2-5; 9 bases agree with TRBD2. The V gene end was trimmed by 0 bases and the J gene end by 5 bases; junction bases not matched to a gene: 8. Germline V CDR1 and CDR2: SGHNT, YYREEE (reference sequence). This CDR3 contains 16 residues. The CDR3, as DNA: TGTGCCAGCAGCTTGGTGTTGAGCGGGGGGCCGGAGACCCAGTACTTC. This translates into CASSLVLSGGPETQYF.

V gene TRBV5-4 combines with J gene TRBJ2-1; 13 positions agree with TRBD2. Germline V gives CDR1 SGHNT, CDR2 YYREEE (reference sequence). This CDR3 comprises 15 residues. V lost 2 bases to trimming and J lost 8 bases; unmatched junction nucleotides: 4. The CDR3 reads CASSLGLAGADEQFF. The CDR3 nucleotides are TGTGCCAGCAGCTTAGGACTAGCGGGGGCCGATGAGCAGTTCTTC.

The V call is TRBV7-2, the J call TRBJ2-6; TRBD1 is a possible D gene (5 bases). CDR1 and CDR2 from the germline V gene are SGHTA and FQGNSA. V was pared by 5 bases and J by 2 bases, with 7 bases between. This CDR3 region has 14 residues. In DNA form, the CDR3 reads TGTGCCAGCAGCGGGGCTGCTGGGGCCAACGTCCTGACTTTC. Translation gives CASSGAAGANVLTF.

The chain carries TRBV13 and TRBJ2-7; D ambiguous. Trimming shortened V by 5 bases and J by 0 bases, and 11 bases separated the two germline ends. CDR1 and CDR2 (germline): PRHDT, FYEKMQ (reference sequence). The CDR3 totals 14 residues. CDR3 region: CASSRSGTSYEQYF. The CDR3 nucleotides read TGTGCCAGCAGCCGAAGTGGCACCTCCTACGAGCAGTACTTC.

This clone occurred a few times. The rearrangement links TRBV5-5 to TRBJ2-5, with a tentative D call TRBD2 (5 bases). From germline, CDR1 is SGHKS and CDR2 YYEKEE (reference sequence). The CDR3 spans 14 residues. Trimming pared 6 bases from V and 5 bases from J, leaving 17 bases between. The CDR3: CASIPTSGWETQYF. The CDR3 region has the DNA TGTGCCAGCATACCCACCAGCGGCTGGGAGACCCAGTACTTC. Together with reference TRBV5-5 and TRBJ2-5, the CDR3 gives the full variable domain: DAGVTQSPTHLIKTRGQQVTLRCSPISGHKSVSWYQQVLGQGPQFIFQYYEKEERGRGNFPDRFSARQFPNYSSELNVNALLLGDSALYLCASIPTSGWETQYFGPGTRLLVL.

V is TRBV7-2 and J is TRBJ1-2, with TRBD1 matching 8 bases. The CDR3 loop spans 13 amino acids. With V trimmed by 4 bases and J by 7 bases, 5 bases remained unmatched. The germline V gene encodes CDR1 SGHTA and CDR2 FQGNSA. CDR3 DNA sequence: TGTGCCAGCAGCTCTCGGACAGGGCCTGGCTACACCTTC. Translating gives CASSSRTGPGYTF.

The J gene is TRBJ2-3, the V gene TRBV29-1; TRBD1 agrees at 7 bases. Germline CDR1 SQVTM, CDR2 ANQGSEA. V lost 0 bases, J lost 3 bases, and 6 bases stayed unmatched. This CDR3 has 15 residues. In nucleotides, the CDR3 is TGCAGCGTTGAAGACGGTCGGACAGGAACAGATACGCAGTATTTT. The encoded protein is CSVEDGRTGTDTQYF.

This chain joins TRBV6-6 and TRBJ2-1; TRBD2 matches at 14 bases. The junction had 1 base not matched to a gene; V was cut back by 2 bases and J by 7 bases. The V gene's germline CDR1 is MNHNY and CDR2 SVGAGI (reference sequence). The CDR3 contains 15 residues. The CDR3 region has the DNA TGTGCCAGCAGTTACAGGACTAGCGGGAGGAATGAGCAGTTCTTC. This codes for CASSYRTSGRNEQFF.

The chain has TRBV5-4 and TRBJ2-1; weak D call: TRBD2 (5 bases). The ends were cut back, 2 bases at V and 10 bases at J, with 19 bases in the middle. CDR1 SGHNT and CDR2 YYREEE come from the germline V gene (reference sequence). CDR3 size: 15 residues. This CDR3 reads CASSFRTGIGGEQFF. DNA for the CDR3: TGTGCCAGCAGCTTCCGGACGGGAATCGGAGGAGAGCAGTTCTTC.

The V call is TRBV5-4, the J call TRBJ2-1, with 7 bases aligning to TRBD2. The germline CDR1 and CDR2 sequences are SGHNT and YYREEE (reference sequence). The J segment lost 6 bases and the V segment lost 2 bases, leaving 2 bases of the junction unmatched. This CDR3 has 13 residues. The CDR3 loop reads CASSLAGRNEQFF. CDR3 in DNA: TGTGCCAGCAGCTTAGCGGGGCGCAATGAGCAGTTCTTC.

The V gene is TRBV7-3, the J gene TRBJ2-1; tentative D call: TRBD1 (6 bases). Trimming stripped 6 bases from V and 3 bases from J, with 15 bases between. This CDR3 spans 15 amino acids. The germline V gene encodes CDR1 SGHTA and CDR2 FQGTGA. For the CDR3, the DNA is TGTGCCAGCAGTCAGGGGTTCCCCCGCTACAATGAGCAGTTCTTC. Translating gives CASSQGFPRYNEQFF.

V is TRBV6-1 and J is TRBJ2-2; 7 bases are a match to TRBD1. The V segment lost 3 bases and the J segment 7 bases; nucleotides outside the gene matches: 11. Germline V CDR1 and CDR2: MNHNS, SASEGT. The CDR3 covers 16 residues. CDR3 sequence (DNA): TGTGCCAGCAGTGAGAGGGCAGGGGGAAGGGGCGGGGAGCTGTTTTTT. Protein product: CASSERAGGRGGELFF.

V is TRBV5-1 and J is TRBJ2-2, with D perhaps matching TRBD1 (5 bases). CDR1 is SGHRS and CDR2 is YFSETQ in the germline V gene. There are 14 residues in the CDR3. Trimming took 4 bases from V and 4 from J, leaving 11 bases between them. The CDR3 DNA follows: TGCGCCAGCAGCCCCCAGGGATCCACCGGGGAGCTGTTTTTT. Amino acid sequence: CASSPQGSTGELFF.

The V call is TRBV7-3, the J call TRBJ2-1; 7 positions match TRBD2. The CDR3 contains 15 residues. Trimming removed 5 bases from V and 12 bases from J; junction bases left unmatched: 16. Germline values: CDR1 SGHTA, CDR2 FQGTGA. CDR3 amino acids: CASSPSGERGGGQFF. The CDR3 region has the DNA TGTGCCAGCAGCCCGTCGGGGGAGCGGGGCGGGGGGCAGTTCTTC.

This clone showed up just a few times. This chain links TRBV10-1 with TRBJ1-2, with a tentative D call TRBD1 (6 bases). This CDR3 region has 14 residues. With 5 bases removed from V and 4 bases from J, the gap between germline ends came to 14 bases. Germline lookup yields CDR1 WNHNN and CDR2 SYGVQD (reference sequence). The CDR3 region has the DNA TGCGCCAGCAGTCCCAGGGGTTTCGGCTATGGCTACACCTTC. Protein sequence: CASSPRGFGYGYTF.

The V gene is TRBV11-3, the J gene TRBJ2-7, with TRBD1 matching 8 bases. The trim removed 6 bases at V and 3 bases at J, leaving 7 bases unmatched. The CDR3 is 14 amino acids. The germline V gene has CDR1 SGHNT and CDR2 YENEEA. In DNA form, the CDR3 reads TGTGCCAGCAGGAAGGGACAGGAGCACTACGAGCAGTACTTC. It encodes CASRKGQEHYEQYF. Drawing the rest from reference TRBV11-3 and TRBJ2-7, the complete variable domain is EAGVVQSPRYKIIEKKQPVAFWCNPISGHNTLYWYLQNLGQGPELLIRYENEEAVDDSQLPKDRFSAERLKGVDSTLKIQPAELGDSAVYLCASRKGQEHYEQYFGPGTRLTVT.

CDR3: CASGTARYEQYF. The CDR3 DNA reads as TGTGCCAGTGGGACAGCGCGCTACGAGCAGTACTTC. The chain links TRBV6-6 to TRBJ2-7, with 7 bases identical to TRBD1. The CDR3 is 12 amino acids. The V gene end was trimmed by 9 bases and the J gene end by 3 bases; junction bases not matched to a gene: 5. The V gene's germline CDR1 is MNHNY and CDR2 SVGAGI (reference sequence).

This clone was recorded a few times. CDR3 sequence reads: CASSVGAVEQYF. The CDR3 DNA sequence: TGTGCCAGCAGTGTTGGGGCCGTAGAGCAGTACTTC. The rearrangement uses TRBV2 and TRBJ2-7; the D gene is possibly TRBD1 (5 bases). Germline lookup yields CDR1 SNHLY and CDR2 FYNNEI. This CDR3 is built from 12 residues. V lost 4 bases and J lost 7, with 11 bases in between. Drawing the rest from reference TRBV2 and TRBJ2-7, the complete variable domain is EPEVTQTPSHQVTQMGQEVILRCVPISNHLYFYWYRQILGQKVEFLVSFYNNEISEKSEIFDDQFSVERPDGSNFTLKIRSTKLEDSAMYFCASSVGAVEQYFGPGTRLTVT.

The chain couples TRBV7-3 to TRBJ2-7; TRBD2 might be the D (7 bases). With 8 bases removed from V and 5 bases from J, the gap between germline ends came to 19 bases. CDR1 is SGHTA and CDR2 is FQGTGA in the germline V gene. The length of the CDR3 is 14 residues. This CDR3 is CASGLGGSLNEQYF. The CDR3 bases are TGTGCCAGCGGACTAGGGGGGTCTCTGAACGAGCAGTACTTC.

This clone turned up a few times. The chain employs TRBV18 and TRBJ2-6; 8 nucleotides align to TRBD1. Germline CDR1 is KGHSH and CDR2 is LQKENI. The trim removed 2 bases at V and 1 base at J, leaving 7 bases unmatched. The CDR3 spans 18 residues. CDR3 residues: CASSPFLQGASGANVLTF. The DNA for the CDR3 is TGTGCCAGCTCACCATTCCTGCAGGGGGCATCTGGGGCCAACGTCCTGACTTTC.